A selection of T cell receptor beta chains follows, all from one sample in a study of control samples from healthy donors and cancer patients. Generated by immunoSEQ multiplex PCR, the TCRdb table keeps only in-frame clones and is missing some. The table lists some 120,000 clones, 88% of them singletons. Sample: blood. These receptors came from a woman in her seventies in good health. Both conserved end residues are trimmed from each CDR3. Fields, in order: J gene, V gene, CDR3 length, CDR3 protein.

J: TRBJ1-2; V: TRBV29-1; length: 11; CDR3: RPQEAGLYGYT
J: TRBJ2-2; V: TRBV18; length: 16; CDR3: ASSPQGLAGDNTGELF
J: TRBJ1-1; V: TRBV5-1; length: 14; CDR3: ASRAGSLSLNTEAF
J: TRBJ2-4; V: TRBV7-9; length: 13; CDR3: ASSLAGGAKNIQY
J: TRBJ2-5; V: TRBV19; length: 11; CDR3: ASSTGGSKTQY
J: TRBJ1-3; V: TRBV7-2; length: 13; CDR3: ASSLYRGAGNTIY
J: TRBJ1-6; V: TRBV19; length: 12; CDR3: ASADRAYNSPLH
J: TRBJ1-1; V: TRBV3-1/TRBV3-2; length: 12; CDR3: ASSQLMPKNEAF
J: TRBJ2-7; V: TRBV7-2; length: 14; CDR3: ASSAASWGGSYEQY
J: TRBJ2-7; V: TRBV12-3/TRBV12-4; length: 11; CDR3: ASSIQGAGEQY
J: TRBJ2-7; V: TRBV7-2; length: 11; CDR3: ASSLRDNYEQY
J: TRBJ2-7; V: TRBV18; length: 13; CDR3: ASSPLRGGGLEQY
J: TRBJ1-4; V: TRBV18; length: 13; CDR3: ASSPLGDENEKLF
J: TRBJ2-7; V: TRBV29-1; length: 12; CDR3: SVTVGGDLHEQY
J: TRBJ2-5; V: TRBV9; length: 11; CDR3: ASSVEQGRTQY
J: TRBJ1-2; V: TRBV5-1; length: 13; CDR3: ASSSSGGPNYGYT
J: TRBJ1-5; V: TRBV7-9; length: 14; CDR3: ASSLGRVNSNQPQH
J: TRBJ2-3; V: TRBV5-1; length: 14; CDR3: ASSISSRASTDTQY
J: TRBJ2-1; V: TRBV2; length: 10; CDR3: ASDGAYNEQF
J: TRBJ1-2; V: TRBV5-6; length: 10; CDR3: ASSLRDTGYT
J: TRBJ2-7; V: TRBV3-1/TRBV3-2; length: 16; CDR3: ASSQEGLAGAHSYEQY
J: TRBJ1-2; V: TRBV3-1/TRBV3-2; length: 12; CDR3: ASSPEVVAFDYT
J: TRBJ2-2; V: TRBV10-1; length: 12; CDR3: ASKAGVNTGELF
J: TRBJ2-3; V: TRBV2; length: 13; CDR3: ASSDGQDYTDTQY
J: TRBJ1-1; V: TRBV7-9; length: 11; CDR3: ASSPQPGHKAF
J: TRBJ2-7; V: TRBV5-6; length: 12; CDR3: ASSRTQLSYEQY
J: TRBJ2-2; V: TRBV7-3; length: 12; CDR3: ASQGGPGAGELF
J: TRBJ2-2; V: TRBV11-3; length: 15; CDR3: ASSLGVRGRETGELF
J: TRBJ1-2; V: TRBV7-8; length: 12; CDR3: ASSLAGAGYGYT
J: TRBJ1-3; V: TRBV6-6; length: 10; CDR3: ASGTGGDTIY
J: TRBJ1-1; V: TRBV5-1; length: 11; CDR3: ASRGVGNTEAF
J: TRBJ1-6; V: TRBV11-2; length: 13; CDR3: ASTSGTGSNSPLH
J: TRBJ1-2; V: TRBV6-5; length: 12; CDR3: ASNPSPGSDGYT
J: TRBJ2-1; V: TRBV7-2; length: 14; CDR3: ASRRTGTSGYNEQF
J: TRBJ2-7; V: TRBV5-4; length: 11; CDR3: ASTSGGSYEQY
J: TRBJ1-6; V: TRBV2; length: 12; CDR3: ASSPGGPNSPLH
J: TRBJ1-2; V: TRBV3-1/TRBV3-2; length: 10; CDR3: ASSQDNYGYT
J: TRBJ1-1; V: TRBV10-3; length: 14; CDR3: AISESQGGLNTEAF
J: TRBJ1-1; V: TRBV21-1; length: 12; CDR3: ASSNGTVNTEAF
J: TRBJ1-2; V: TRBV7-8; length: 12; CDR3: ASSQQLEGAQYT
J: TRBJ1-4; V: TRBV7-9; length: 14; CDR3: ASSSRLQGMNEKLF
J: TRBJ2-2; V: TRBV19; length: 13; CDR3: ASSINPGNTGELF
J: TRBJ2-5; V: TRBV5-4; length: 15; CDR3: ASSLAGTSGVGETQY
J: TRBJ1-3; V: TRBV7-9; length: 12; CDR3: ASSTQRPGNTIY
J: TRBJ2-2; V: TRBV5-1; length: 13; CDR3: ASSLRASQTGELF
J: TRBJ2-1; V: TRBV7-9; length: 12; CDR3: ASSLVLEGSEQF
J: TRBJ2-3; V: TRBV2; length: 10; CDR3: ASSGGVGTQY